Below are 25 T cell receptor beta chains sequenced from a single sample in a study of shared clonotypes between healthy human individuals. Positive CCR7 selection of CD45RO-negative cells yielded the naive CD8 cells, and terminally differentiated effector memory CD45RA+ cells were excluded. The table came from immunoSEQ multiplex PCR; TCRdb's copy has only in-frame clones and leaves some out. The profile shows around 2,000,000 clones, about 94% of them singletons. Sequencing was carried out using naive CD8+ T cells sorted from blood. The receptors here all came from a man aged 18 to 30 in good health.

CDR3 DNA: TGTGCCAGTAGTGGCCGACAGGGCGAGTATGATTCACCCCTCCACTTT. This codes for CASSGRQGEYDSPLHF. The chain carries TRBV19 and TRBJ1-6; 7 nucleotides align to TRBD1. Germline-derived CDR1 and CDR2 are LNHDA and SQIVND (reference sequence). This CDR3 is built from 16 residues. V shed 5 bases, J shed 8 bases, and the junction held 12 bases outside the gene matches.

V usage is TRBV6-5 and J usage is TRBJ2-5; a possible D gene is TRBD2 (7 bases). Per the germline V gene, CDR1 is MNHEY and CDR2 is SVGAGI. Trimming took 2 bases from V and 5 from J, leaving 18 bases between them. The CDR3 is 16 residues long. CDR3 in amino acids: CASSYGGLAEGETQYF. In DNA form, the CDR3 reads TGTGCCAGCAGTTACGGGGGGCTAGCGGAAGGGGAGACCCAGTACTTC.

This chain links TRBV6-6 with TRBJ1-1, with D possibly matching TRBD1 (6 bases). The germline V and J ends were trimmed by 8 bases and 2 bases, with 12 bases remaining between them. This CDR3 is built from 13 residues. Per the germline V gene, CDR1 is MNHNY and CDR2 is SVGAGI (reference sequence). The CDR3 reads CASARTVNTEAFF. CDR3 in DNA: TGTGCCAGCGCCCGGACAGTTAACACTGAAGCTTTCTTT.

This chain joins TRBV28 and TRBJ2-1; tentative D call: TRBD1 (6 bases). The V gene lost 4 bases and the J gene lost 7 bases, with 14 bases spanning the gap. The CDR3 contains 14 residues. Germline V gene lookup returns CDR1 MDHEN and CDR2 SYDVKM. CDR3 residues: CASSSKGVRNEQFF. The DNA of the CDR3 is TGTGCCAGCAGTTCAAAGGGGGTAAGGAATGAGCAGTTCTTC.

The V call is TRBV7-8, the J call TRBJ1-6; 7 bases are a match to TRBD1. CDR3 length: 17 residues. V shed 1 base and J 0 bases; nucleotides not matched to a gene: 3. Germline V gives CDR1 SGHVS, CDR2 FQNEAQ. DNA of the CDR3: TGTGCCAGCAGCTTAGGGGGACAGAACTCCTATAATTCACCCCTCCACTTT. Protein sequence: CASSLGGQNSYNSPLHF.

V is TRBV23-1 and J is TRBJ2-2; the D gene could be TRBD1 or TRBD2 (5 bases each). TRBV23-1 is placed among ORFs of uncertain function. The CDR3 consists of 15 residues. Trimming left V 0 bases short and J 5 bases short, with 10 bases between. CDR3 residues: CASSQSGVCTGELFF. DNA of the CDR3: TGCGCCAGCAGTCAATCGGGGGTATGTACCGGGGAGCTGTTTTTT.

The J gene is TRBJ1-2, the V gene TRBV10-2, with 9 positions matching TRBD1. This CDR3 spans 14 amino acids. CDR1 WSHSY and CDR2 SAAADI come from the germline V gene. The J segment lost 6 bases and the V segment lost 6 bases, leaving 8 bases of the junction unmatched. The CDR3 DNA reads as TGCGCCAGCAGAGGGACAGGGTGGGCGAATGGCTACACCTTC. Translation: CASRGTGWANGYTF.

CDR3 DNA: TGCAGCGTTGAAGACCGAGGGGAGAGCACTGAAGCTTTCTTT. Protein product: CSVEDRGESTEAFF. The chain has TRBV29-1 and TRBJ1-1, with TRBD1 as a possible D gene (5 bases). CDR3 length: 14 amino acids. Germline lookup yields CDR1 SQVTM and CDR2 ANQGSEA. The germline V and J ends were trimmed by 0 bases and 4 bases, with 12 bases remaining between them. The full variable domain, completed using reference TRBV29-1 and TRBJ1-1, is SAVISQKPSRDICQRGTSLTIQCQVDSQVTMMFWYRQQPGQSLTLIATANQGSEATYESGFVIDKFPISRPNLTFSTLTVSNMSPEDSSIYLCSVEDRGESTEAFFGQGTRLTVV.

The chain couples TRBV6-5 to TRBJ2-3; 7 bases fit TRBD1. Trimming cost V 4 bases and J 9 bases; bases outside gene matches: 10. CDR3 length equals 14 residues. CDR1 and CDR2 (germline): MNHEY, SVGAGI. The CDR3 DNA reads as TGTGCCAGCAGTTCTCTCCCGGGACAGAACACGCAGTATTTT. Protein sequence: CASSSLPGQNTQYF.

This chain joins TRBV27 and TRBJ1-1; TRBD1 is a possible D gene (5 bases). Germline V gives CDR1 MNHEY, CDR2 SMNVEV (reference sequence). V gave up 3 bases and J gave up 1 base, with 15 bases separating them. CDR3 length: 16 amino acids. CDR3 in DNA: TGTGCCAGCAGTTTGAGTCAGGGCTCGGGGAACACTGAAGCTTTCTTT. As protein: CASSLSQGSGNTEAFF.

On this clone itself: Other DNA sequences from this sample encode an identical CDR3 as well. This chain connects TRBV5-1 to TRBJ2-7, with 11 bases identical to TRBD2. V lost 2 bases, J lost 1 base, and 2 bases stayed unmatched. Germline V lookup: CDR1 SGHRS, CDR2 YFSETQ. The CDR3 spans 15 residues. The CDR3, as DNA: TGCGCCAGCAGCTTCCTAGCGGGAGGATCCTACGAGCAGTACTTC. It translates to CASSFLAGGSYEQYF. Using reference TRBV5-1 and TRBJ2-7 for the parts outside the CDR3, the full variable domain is KAGVTQTPRYLIKTRGQQVTLSCSPISGHRSVSWYQQTPGQGLQFLFEYFSETQRNKGNFPGRFSGRQFSNSRSEMNVSTLELGDSALYLCASSFLAGGSYEQYFGPGTRLTVT.

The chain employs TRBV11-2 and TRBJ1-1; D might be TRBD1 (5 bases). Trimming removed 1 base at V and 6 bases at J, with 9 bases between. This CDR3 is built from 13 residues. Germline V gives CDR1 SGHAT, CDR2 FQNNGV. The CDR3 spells CASSLGQGSEAFF. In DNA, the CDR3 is TGTGCCAGCAGCTTAGGCCAGGGCTCTGAAGCTTTCTTT.

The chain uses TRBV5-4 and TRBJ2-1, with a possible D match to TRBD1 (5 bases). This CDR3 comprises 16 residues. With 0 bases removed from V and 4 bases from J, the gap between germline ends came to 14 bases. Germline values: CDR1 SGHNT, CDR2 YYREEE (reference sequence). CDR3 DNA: TGTGCCAGCAGCTTGGATTGGCAGGGTCCGTACAATGAGCAGTTCTTC. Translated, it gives CASSLDWQGPYNEQFF. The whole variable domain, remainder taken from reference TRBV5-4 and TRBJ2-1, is ETGVTQSPTHLIKTRGQQVTLRCSSQSGHNTVSWYQQALGQGPQFIFQYYREEENGRGNFPPRFSGLQFPNYSSELNVNALELDDSALYLCASSLDWQGPYNEQFFGPGTRLTVL.

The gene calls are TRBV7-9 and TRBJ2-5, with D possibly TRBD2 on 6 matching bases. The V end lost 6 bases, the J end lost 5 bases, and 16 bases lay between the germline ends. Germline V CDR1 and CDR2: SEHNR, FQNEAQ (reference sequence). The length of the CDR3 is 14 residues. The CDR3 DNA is TGTGCCAGCAGGCCCCAGGGAGGAGGGGAGACCCAGTACTTC. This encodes CASRPQGGGETQYF. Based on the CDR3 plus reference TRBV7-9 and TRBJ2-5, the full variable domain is DTGVSQNPRHKITKRGQNVTFRCDPISEHNRLYWYRQTLGQGPEFLTYFQNEAQLEKSRLLSDRFSAERPKGSFSTLEIQRTEQGDSAMYLCASRPQGGGETQYFGPGTRLLVL.

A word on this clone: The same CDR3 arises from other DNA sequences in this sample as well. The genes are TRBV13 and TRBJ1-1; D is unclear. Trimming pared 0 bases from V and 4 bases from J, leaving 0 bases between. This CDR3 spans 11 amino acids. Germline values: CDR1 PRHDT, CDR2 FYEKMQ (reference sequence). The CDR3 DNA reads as TGTGCCAGCAGCTTAGGCACTGAAGCTTTCTTT. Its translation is CASSLGTEAFF.

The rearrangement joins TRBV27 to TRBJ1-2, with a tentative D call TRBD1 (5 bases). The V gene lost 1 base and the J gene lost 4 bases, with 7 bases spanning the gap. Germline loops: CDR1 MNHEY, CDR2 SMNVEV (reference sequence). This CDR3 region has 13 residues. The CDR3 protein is CASSLLGPYGYTF. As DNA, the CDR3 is TGTGCCAGCAGTTTATTGGGACCCTATGGCTACACCTTC.

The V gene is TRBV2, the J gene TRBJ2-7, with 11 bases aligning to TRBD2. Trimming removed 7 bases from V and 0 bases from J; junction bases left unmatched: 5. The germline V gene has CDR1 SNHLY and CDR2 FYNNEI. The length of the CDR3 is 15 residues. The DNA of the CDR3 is TGTGCCAGCACCCTTACTAGCGGGGGCTCCTACGAGCAGTACTTC. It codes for CASTLTSGGSYEQYF.

CDR3 in DNA: TGTGCCAGCAGTCGGACAGGGGGGAACTATGGCTACACCTTC. This translates into CASSRTGGNYGYTF. The chain employs TRBV27 and TRBJ1-2; 10 bases fit TRBD1. The germline gives CDR1 MNHEY, CDR2 SMNVEV (reference sequence). J lost 2 bases, V lost 5 bases, and 2 bases had no gene match. CDR3 length: 14 residues.

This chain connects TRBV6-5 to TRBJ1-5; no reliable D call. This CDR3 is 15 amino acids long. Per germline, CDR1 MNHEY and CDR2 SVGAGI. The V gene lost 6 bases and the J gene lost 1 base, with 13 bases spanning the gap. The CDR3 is CASSPVSGSNQPQHF. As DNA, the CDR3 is TGTGCCAGCAGCCCTGTGTCCGGAAGCAATCAGCCCCAGCATTTT.

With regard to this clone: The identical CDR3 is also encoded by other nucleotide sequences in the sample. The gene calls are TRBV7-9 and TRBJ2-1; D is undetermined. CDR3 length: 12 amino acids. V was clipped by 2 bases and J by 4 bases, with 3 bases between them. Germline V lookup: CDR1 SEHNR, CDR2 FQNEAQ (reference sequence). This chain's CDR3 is CASSLSYNEQFF. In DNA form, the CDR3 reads TGTGCCAGCAGCTTATCTTACAATGAGCAGTTCTTC.

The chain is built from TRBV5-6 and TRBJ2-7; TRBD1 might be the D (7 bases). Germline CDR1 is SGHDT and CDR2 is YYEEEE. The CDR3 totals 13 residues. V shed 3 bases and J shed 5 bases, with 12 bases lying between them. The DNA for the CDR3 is TGTGCCAGCAGCTGGGGGGACAGCAACGAGCAGTACTTC. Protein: CASSWGDSNEQYF.

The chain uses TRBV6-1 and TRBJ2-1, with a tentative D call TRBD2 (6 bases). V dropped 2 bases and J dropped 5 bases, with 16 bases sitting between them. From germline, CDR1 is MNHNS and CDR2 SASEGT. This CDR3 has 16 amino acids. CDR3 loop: CASSENDSGENNEQFF. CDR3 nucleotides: TGTGCCAGCAGTGAAAACGATAGCGGAGAGAACAATGAGCAGTTCTTC.

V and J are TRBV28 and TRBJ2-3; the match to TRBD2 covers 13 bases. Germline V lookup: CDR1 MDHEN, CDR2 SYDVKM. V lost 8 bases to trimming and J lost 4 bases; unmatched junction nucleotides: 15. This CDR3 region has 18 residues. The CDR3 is CASSSGTSGDDLADTQYF. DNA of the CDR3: TGTGCCAGCTCCTCCGGGACTAGCGGGGACGACTTGGCAGATACGCAGTATTTT.

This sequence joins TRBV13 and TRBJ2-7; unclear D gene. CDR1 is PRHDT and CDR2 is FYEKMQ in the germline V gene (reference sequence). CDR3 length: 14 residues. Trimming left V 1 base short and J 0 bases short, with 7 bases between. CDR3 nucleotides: TGTGCCAGCAGCTTAGACGGTTACTCCTACGAGCAGTACTTC. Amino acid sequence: CASSLDGYSYEQYF.

CDR3 nucleotides: TGTGCCAGCAGCATGCAGGGGGTGAACACTGAAGCTTTCTTT. Translated, it gives CASSMQGVNTEAFF. The chain links TRBV13 to TRBJ1-1; TRBD1 matches at 7 bases. Germline CDR1 is PRHDT and CDR2 is FYEKMQ (reference sequence). The CDR3 is 14 residues long. Losses at the gene ends were 5 bases for V and 0 bases for J; bases not matched to a gene: 3.